Ten or more counts support the clone carrying this TCR beta chain. The antigen remains unidentified. The data originate from a study of T cells in Graves' hyperthyroidism and ophthalmopathy. Germline V CDR1 and CDR2: MNHEY, SMNVEV (reference sequence). Trimming removed 4 bases at V and 9 bases at J, with 16 bases between. The CDR3 totals 14 residues. TCR beta CDR3 region amplification was performed from RNA transcripts. Researchers ran a first-round RT-PCR on the TCR CDR3 using the HTBI primer set. TCRdb redid the calling of the multiplex PCR reads with MiXCR, one entry per CDR3 protein. The table has fewer than 450,000 distinct CDR3 sequences, roughly 13% seen once. The study's findings and limits: In blood, most of the thyroid clonotypes expanded above 0.001 were also present. In validation, the model predicted ophthalmopathy. These predictions came a median approximately 5.9 months before onset.

The sequenced sample was blood. The chain combines TRBV27 with TRBJ1-5; possibly TRBD1 for D (5 bases). The clonotype originates from a man in his fifties or sixties with Graves' ophthalmopathy. The CDR3 coding sequence is TGTGCCAGCAGTTCGCAGACAGATGCGGGGCCCCAGCATTTT. It encodes CASSSQTDAGPQHF.